This T cell receptor (beta chain) was retrieved from a study of shared T cell receptors in the human thymus. This clone was seen a single time. The CDR3 sequence is 15 residues long. Trimming removed 7 bases from V and 3 bases from J; junction bases left unmatched: 8. The germline CDR1 and CDR2 sequences are MNHEY and SVGAGI. Using immunoSEQ multiplex PCR, the repertoire was profiled, and TCRdb retains in-frame clones only, with some absent. The repertoire holds 500,000 to 750,000 clones, with 70% to 90% as singletons. These same records also appear under a second study, on human thymus T cells.

This clonotype was obtained from a boy in the first two years of life with a congenital heart defect. The source material was thymocytes. V and J are TRBV6-5 and TRBJ2-5; TRBD1 matches at 10 bases. The CDR3 sequence: CASTLTGTGEETQYF. DNA of the CDR3: TGTGCCAGCACCTTAACCGGGACAGGGGAAGAGACCCAGTACTTC.